The 25 T cell receptor beta chains below come from one sample, sequenced in a study of shared clonotypes between healthy human individuals. Using immunoSEQ multiplex PCR, the repertoire was profiled, and TCRdb retains in-frame clones only, with some absent. The repertoire has 330,000 or so clones, about 74% of them found once; the top ten carry 9% to 12%. The sequencing input was memory CD4+ T cells sorted from blood. Subset of the sample: CD45RA-negative fraction. The origin of the receptors is a man aged 25-45 years in good health.

This clone has just one count. The chain recombines TRBV2 with TRBJ2-2; unclear D gene. The length of the CDR3 is 14 residues. Germline-derived CDR1 and CDR2 are SNHLY and FYNNEI. Trimming removed 3 bases from V and 4 bases from J, with 9 bases in between. Here the CDR3 reads CASSESRSTGELFF. The CDR3 nucleotides read TGTGCCAGCAGTGAGAGTAGAAGCACCGGGGAGCTGTTTTTT.

This chain connects TRBV2 to TRBJ2-2; 8 bases agree with TRBD1. CDR1 is SNHLY and CDR2 is FYNNEI in the germline V gene. Unmatched junction bases numbered 3, after V lost 7 bases and J lost 5 bases. This CDR3 comprises 13 residues. Written as DNA, the CDR3 is TGTGCCAGCACCAGGGGGCAGACCGGGGAGCTGTTTTTT. It encodes CASTRGQTGELFF. The variable domain in full, completed from reference TRBV2 and TRBJ2-2, reads EPEVTQTPSHQVTQMGQEVILRCVPISNHLYFYWYRQILGQKVEFLVSFYNNEISEKSEIFDDQFSVERPDGSNFTLKIRSTKLEDSAMYFCASTRGQTGELFFGEGSRLTVL.

The chain recombines TRBV27 with TRBJ2-2; D is ambiguous. Germline assignment: CDR1 MNHEY and CDR2 SMNVEV (reference sequence). Trimming cost V 3 bases and J 0 bases, with 11 bases left between them. This CDR3 contains 16 residues. The chain's CDR3 is CASSFHPSSNTGELFF. In DNA, the CDR3 is TGTGCCAGCAGTTTTCATCCCAGCTCGAACACCGGGGAGCTGTTTTTT.

J is TRBJ1-1 and V is TRBV19, with D unresolved. V was cut by 3 bases and J by 4 bases, with 15 bases left in between. CDR3 length equals 15 residues. Germline V gene lookup returns CDR1 LNHDA and CDR2 SQIVND (reference sequence). The CDR3, as DNA: TGTGCCAGTAGTATTGATCCGGGTAAAGGCACTGAAGCTTTCTTT. Amino acids: CASSIDPGKGTEAFF.

The chain employs TRBV5-5 and TRBJ2-3, with 11 bases matching TRBD2. CDR3 length: 17 residues. Per the germline V gene, CDR1 is SGHKS and CDR2 is YYEKEE (reference sequence). V dropped 4 bases and J dropped 2; count of bases not matched to a gene: 9. CDR3 residues: CASSLRIAGGHTDTQYF. For the CDR3, the DNA is TGTGCCAGCAGCCTACGAATAGCGGGAGGGCACACAGATACGCAGTATTTT.

The chain has TRBV28 and TRBJ2-5, with TRBD2 as a possible D gene (7 bases). CDR1 is MDHEN, CDR2 SYDVKM, per germline. Trimming pared 7 bases from V and 6 bases from J, leaving 12 bases between. The CDR3 spans 12 residues. The CDR3 DNA reads as TGTGCCAGCAAGGGGGGGCTGAAGACCCAGTACTTC. This gives the protein CASKGGLKTQYF.

This clone is a singleton in its sample. The V gene is TRBV7-9, the J gene TRBJ2-7, with D possibly being TRBD1 or TRBD2 (5 bases each). With 3 bases removed from V and 0 bases from J, the gap between germline ends came to 9 bases. CDR3 length: 14 amino acids. In germline, CDR1 is SEHNR, CDR2 FQNEAQ (reference sequence). CDR3 coding DNA: TGTGCCAGCAGCTTTCAAGGGACCTCCTACGAGCAGTACTTC. This sequence encodes CASSFQGTSYEQYF.

V gene TRBV30 combines with J gene TRBJ2-7; TRBD1 matches at 7 bases. The V gene end was trimmed by 3 bases and the J gene end by 4 bases; junction bases not matched to a gene: 9. CDR1 and CDR2 (germline): GTSNPN, SVGIG (reference sequence). CDR3 length: 14 amino acids. CDR3 amino acids: CAWSSAGGGYEQYF. CDR3 nucleotides: TGTGCCTGGAGCAGTGCAGGGGGTGGTTACGAGCAGTACTTC.

The genes are TRBV18 and TRBJ2-5; 7 bases agree with TRBD1. J was trimmed by 4 bases and V by 4 bases; bases with no gene match: 6. CDR1 is KGHSH, CDR2 LQKENI, per germline. There are 14 residues in the CDR3. The CDR3 DNA reads TGTGCCAGCTCACACAGGGGAGTAGGAGAGACCCAGTACTTC. Translated, it gives CASSHRGVGETQYF. Filled out from reference TRBV18 and TRBJ2-5, the complete variable domain reads NAGVMQNPRHLVRRRGQEARLRCSPMKGHSHVYWYRQLPEEGLKFMVYLQKENIIDESGMPKERFSAEFPKEGPSILRIQQVVRGDSAAYFCASSHRGVGETQYFGPGTRLLVL.

This sequence joins TRBV5-5 and TRBJ2-1; D unclear. The CDR3 sequence is 15 residues long. CDR1 and CDR2 from the germline V gene are SGHKS and YYEKEE (reference sequence). V was pared by 4 bases and J by 1 base, with 12 bases between. CDR3 loop: CASSLDPSSYNEQFF. CDR3 sequence (DNA): TGTGCCAGCAGCCTCGACCCTTCTTCCTACAATGAGCAGTTCTTC.

The sample holds a few counts of this clone. The chain joins TRBV27 to TRBJ1-2, with TRBD1 as a possible D gene (6 bases). The CDR3 spans 14 residues. Trimming left V 3 bases short and J 5 bases short, with 13 bases between. CDR1 MNHEY and CDR2 SMNVEV come from the germline V gene (reference sequence). This CDR3 reads CASSFRGDFYGYTF. CDR3 nucleotide sequence: TGTGCCAGCAGTTTCAGGGGTGATTTTTATGGCTACACCTTC.

The chain links TRBV5-4 to TRBJ2-7; D unclear. The CDR3 runs 13 residues. Deletions cut 2 bases from V and 0 bases from J, with 6 bases between. CDR1 and CDR2 (germline): SGHNT, YYREEE (reference sequence). The CDR3 protein is CASSLWSSYEQYF. The DNA of the CDR3 is TGTGCCAGCAGCTTATGGAGCTCCTACGAGCAGTACTTC. The entire variable domain, with the rest obtained from reference TRBV5-4 and TRBJ2-7, is as follows: ETGVTQSPTHLIKTRGQQVTLRCSSQSGHNTVSWYQQALGQGPQFIFQYYREEENGRGNFPPRFSGLQFPNYSSELNVNALELDDSALYLCASSLWSSYEQYFGPGTRLTVT.

The rearrangement uses TRBV7-2 and TRBJ2-2, with D perhaps TRBD2 (6 bases). This CDR3 region has 13 residues. Germline CDR1 is SGHTA and CDR2 is FQGNSA. V was pared by 7 bases and J by 4 bases, with 10 bases between. The CDR3 reads CASKASVTGELFF. The CDR3, as DNA: TGTGCCAGCAAGGCTAGCGTCACCGGGGAGCTGTTTTTT.

The genes are TRBV6-1 and TRBJ2-2; weak D call: TRBD2 (6 bases). V was shortened by 0 bases and J by 6 bases, with 14 bases between the two germline ends. Germline V lookup: CDR1 MNHNS, CDR2 SASEGT. This CDR3 spans 16 amino acids. The chain's CDR3 is CASSEAPQRVAGELFF. DNA of the CDR3: TGTGCCAGCAGTGAAGCGCCTCAGCGGGTTGCCGGGGAGCTGTTTTTT.

This clone was seen only a few times. The chain couples TRBV29-1 to TRBJ2-3; the match to TRBD2 covers 16 bases. Per the germline V gene, CDR1 is SQVTM and CDR2 is ANQGSEA. The CDR3 totals 17 residues. The V segment lost 6 bases and the J segment 1 base; nucleotides outside the gene matches: 7. The CDR3 sequence: CSVTKGLAGGGTDTQYF. CDR3 nucleotide sequence: TGCAGCGTCACTAAGGGACTAGCGGGAGGGGGCACAGATACGCAGTATTTT.

The rearrangement links TRBV7-2 to TRBJ2-2; maybe TRBD2 (6 bases). Trimming shortened V by 3 bases and J by 7 bases, and 12 bases separated the two germline ends. There are 14 residues in the CDR3. CDR1 is SGHTA, CDR2 FQGNSA, per germline. CDR3 DNA: TGTGCCAGCAGCTTGCGGGGTGTTCTCGGGGAGCTGTTTTTT. This codes for CASSLRGVLGELFF.

This clone was detected a few times. The chain has TRBV7-9 and TRBJ2-5; D is unresolved. CDR1 is SEHNR, CDR2 FQNEAQ, per germline (reference sequence). This CDR3 is built from 15 residues. The germline V and J ends were trimmed by 5 bases and 2 bases, with 15 bases remaining between them. CDR3 protein: CASSPIQRLQETQYF. Here the CDR3 DNA reads TGTGCCAGCAGCCCAATTCAGAGGCTTCAAGAGACCCAGTACTTC.

The V call is TRBV5-1, the J call TRBJ2-3; tentatively, D is TRBD2 (5 bases). The V gene's germline CDR1 is SGHRS and CDR2 YFSETQ. The CDR3 length is 14 residues. Trimming cost V 6 bases and J 2 bases, with 13 bases left between them. The CDR3 sequence is CASKERDYTDTQYF. CDR3 in DNA: TGCGCCAGCAAGGAAAGAGACTACACAGATACGCAGTATTTT.

The chain carries TRBV5-6 and TRBJ1-1; D unclear. Germline V gene data show CDR1 as SGHDT and CDR2 as YYEEEE. V was clipped by 6 bases and J by 2 bases, with 14 bases between them. The CDR3 covers 14 residues. Here the CDR3 DNA reads TGTGCCAGCACCGGGTACGGTGTCAACACTGAAGCTTTCTTT. This sequence encodes CASTGYGVNTEAFF.

The rearrangement joins TRBV11-2 to TRBJ1-2, with D tentatively TRBD1 (5 bases). Germline values: CDR1 SGHAT, CDR2 FQNNGV. The CDR3 loop spans 13 amino acids. Trimming took 5 bases from V and 4 from J, leaving 11 bases between them. CDR3 protein: CASSPGTAYGYTF. As DNA, the CDR3 is TGTGCCAGCAGCCCCGGGACGGCCTATGGCTACACCTTC.

V is TRBV18 and J is TRBJ2-1, with a tentative D call TRBD1 (6 bases). Germline V CDR1 and CDR2: KGHSH, LQKENI. V was clipped by 6 bases and J by 4 bases, with 16 bases between them. The CDR3 sequence is 15 residues long. As DNA, the CDR3 is TGTGCCAGCTCCCGGGACAACACAAATTACAATGAGCAGTTCTTC. Its protein product is CASSRDNTNYNEQFF.

V gene TRBV11-3 combines with J gene TRBJ2-1, with D uncertain. The CDR3 has 15 residues. The V end was cut by 1 base, the J end by 4 bases, with 11 bases between. CDR1 is SGHNT, CDR2 YENEEA, per germline. CDR3 sequence (DNA): TGTGCCAGCAGCTTAGGACTTGGCCCATACAATGAGCAGTTCTTC. Translating gives CASSLGLGPYNEQFF.

This rearrangement joins TRBV28 to TRBJ2-1, with 9 bases lining up with TRBD1. Trimming took 4 bases from V and 5 from J; bases not matched to a gene: 6. CDR3 length equals 15 residues. Germline CDR1 reads MDHEN; CDR2 reads SYDVKM. The CDR3 sequence: CASSSTGGRDNEQFF. As DNA, the CDR3 is TGTGCCAGCAGTTCGACAGGGGGACGTGACAATGAGCAGTTCTTC. The variable domain in full, with the rest retrieved from reference TRBV28 and TRBJ2-1, is DVKVTQSSRYLVKRTGEKVFLECVQDMDHENMFWYRQDPGLGLRLIYFSYDVKMKEKGDIPEGYSVSREKKERFSLILESASTNQTSMYLCASSSTGGRDNEQFFGPGTRLTVL.

This clone was seen more than once but under ten times. The DNA for the CDR3 is TGTGCCAGCAGCGTAGGTACAATCGGCGAGCAGTACTTC. Its translation is CASSVGTIGEQYF. This chain joins TRBV9 and TRBJ2-7; the D is unclear. This CDR3 has 13 residues. V was clipped by 0 bases and J by 6 bases, with 10 bases between them. The germline CDR1 and CDR2 sequences are SGDLS and YYNGEE.

The DNA of the CDR3 is TGTGCCAGCAGCTTAGCCTCGCGGGGTCGCAATGAGCAGTTCTTC. Protein sequence: CASSLASRGRNEQFF. The gene calls are TRBV11-2 and TRBJ2-1, with D possibly matching TRBD2 (6 bases). Per the germline V gene, CDR1 is SGHAT and CDR2 is FQNNGV. V was clipped by 1 base and J by 6 bases, with 13 bases between them. The CDR3 has 15 residues.